One and the same sample provided the 10 T cell receptor beta chains below, sequenced in a study of vaccination effects on CD4 cells after COVID-19. The repertoire was sequenced with immunoSEQ multiplex PCR; TCRdb's copy has only in-frame clones and lacks some. The table records 20,000 or so clones, around 66% of them present only once. Before sequencing took place, the ViraFEST assay used viral peptide pools to expand antigen-specific CD4+ T cells. A 10-day culture period preceded the isolation of CD4+ T cells. These receptors have no known antigen. The sample in question was CD4+ T cells from PBMCs cultured with HCoV-229E spike peptides, obtained before COVID-19 vaccination. These receptors came from a human donor who received a COVID-19 vaccine.

The CDR3 is CASSLAGGAYNEQFF. The CDR3 DNA reads as TGTGCCAGCAGTCTAGCGGGGGGCGCCTACAATGAGCAGTTCTTC. The genes are TRBV6-5 and TRBJ2-1; 11 nucleotides align to TRBD2. This CDR3 is built from 15 residues. V dropped 5 bases and J dropped 2; count of bases not matched to a gene: 2. Germline values: CDR1 MNHEY, CDR2 SVGAGI.

The chain couples TRBV19 to TRBJ1-1, with a possible D match to TRBD1 (6 bases). With 5 bases removed from V and 0 bases from J, the gap between germline ends came to 13 bases. This CDR3 is built from 15 residues. The V gene's germline CDR1 is LNHDA and CDR2 SQIVND (reference sequence). The CDR3: CASSFRDNMNTEAFF. The CDR3 DNA reads as TGTGCCAGTAGTTTCCGGGACAACATGAACACTGAAGCTTTCTTT. Full variable domain (remainder filled in from reference TRBV19 and TRBJ1-1): DGGITQSPKYLFRKEGQNVTLSCEQNLNHDAMYWYRQDPGQGLRLIYYSQIVNDFQKGDIAEGYSVSREKKESFPLTVTSAQKNPTAFYLCASSFRDNMNTEAFFGQGTRLTVV.

The chain is built from TRBV5-4 and TRBJ1-1; 7 nucleotides align to TRBD1. Germline V lookup: CDR1 SGHNT, CDR2 YYREEE (reference sequence). The V segment lost 6 bases and the J segment 4 bases; nucleotides outside the gene matches: 12. The CDR3 runs to 15 residues. The CDR3 protein is CASTGQDRGSTEAFF. CDR3 nucleotides: TGTGCCAGCACAGGACAGGATCGGGGGTCCACTGAAGCTTTCTTT.

This clone came up once. CDR3 nucleotides: TGTGCCAGCAGCTTGCGGGACGGGGACTACGAGCAGTACTTC. Protein product: CASSLRDGDYEQYF. The chain uses TRBV5-6 and TRBJ2-7; D may be TRBD1 or TRBD2 (5 bases each). Germline CDR1 is SGHDT and CDR2 is YYEEEE. V was pared by 1 base and J by 3 bases, with 11 bases between. CDR3 length: 14 amino acids.

This clone has a handful of counts. V and J are TRBV27 and TRBJ1-4; D is ambiguous. Trimming cost V 5 bases and J 9 bases, with 10 bases left between them. The CDR3 is 12 amino acids. Looked up from germline, CDR1 is MNHEY and CDR2 is SMNVEV (reference sequence). The CDR3 DNA is TGTGCCAGCAGTGGCACACCCCAAAAACTGTTTTTT. Residues: CASSGTPQKLFF.

CDR3 residues: CASSVGAGNTIYF. In nucleotides, the CDR3 is TGCGCCAGCAGCGTGGGGGCAGGAAACACCATATATTTT. V gene TRBV5-1 combines with J gene TRBJ1-3; D is perhaps TRBD1 (6 bases). V lost 4 bases to trimming and J lost 4 bases, with 9 bases between them. Germline CDR1 reads SGHRS; CDR2 reads YFSETQ. This CDR3 is built from 13 residues. The complete variable domain, with remaining parts taken from reference TRBV5-1 and TRBJ1-3, reads KAGVTQTPRYLIKTRGQQVTLSCSPISGHRSVSWYQQTPGQGLQFLFEYFSETQRNKGNFPGRFSGRQFSNSRSEMNVSTLELGDSALYLCASSVGAGNTIYFGEGSWLTVV.

This chain uses TRBV2 with TRBJ1-6, with D uncertain. V was clipped by 3 bases and J by 0 bases, with 9 bases between them. The CDR3 loop spans 16 amino acids. Germline lookup yields CDR1 SNHLY and CDR2 FYNNEI. For the CDR3, the DNA is TGTGCCAGCAGTGAGTGGTTGAGCTCCTATAATTCACCCCTCCACTTT. Its protein product is CASSEWLSSYNSPLHF.

The chain uses TRBV3-1 (or the pseudogene TRBV3-2) and TRBJ1-5; unclear D gene. Trimming left V 1 base short and J 4 bases short, with 5 bases between. Germline V lookup: CDR1 LGHDT, CDR2 YNNKEL (reference sequence). This CDR3 has 13 residues. The CDR3 region has the DNA TGTGCCAGCAGCCAAGCACTGAATCAGCCCCAGCATTTT. Its protein is CASSQALNQPQHF.

The CDR3 reads CSVLTPREGRTQYF. CDR3 DNA sequence: TGCAGCGTTCTTACACCCAGGGAAGGGAGGACCCAGTACTTC. The chain carries TRBV29-1 and TRBJ2-5; D tentatively reads TRBD1 or TRBD2 (5 bases each). This CDR3 comprises 14 residues. Between the trimmed V and J ends, which lost 5 bases and 7 bases, there was a span of 20 bases. Germline V CDR1 and CDR2: SQVTM, ANQGSEA. The whole variable domain, filled in from reference TRBV29-1 and TRBJ2-5, reads SAVISQKPSRDICQRGTSLTIQCQVDSQVTMMFWYRQQPGQSLTLIATANQGSEATYESGFVIDKFPISRPNLTFSTLTVSNMSPEDSSIYLCSVLTPREGRTQYFGPGTRLLVL.

This chain joins TRBV5-1 and TRBJ1-2; 9 positions agree with TRBD1. CDR1 and CDR2 (germline): SGHRS, YFSETQ. With 5 bases clipped from V and 5 bases from J, the junction kept 4 bases outside the gene matches. The CDR3 contains 13 residues. CDR3 nucleotides: TGCGCCAGCAGTAGGGACAGGGAATATGGCTACACCTTC. Its protein product is CASSRDREYGYTF.